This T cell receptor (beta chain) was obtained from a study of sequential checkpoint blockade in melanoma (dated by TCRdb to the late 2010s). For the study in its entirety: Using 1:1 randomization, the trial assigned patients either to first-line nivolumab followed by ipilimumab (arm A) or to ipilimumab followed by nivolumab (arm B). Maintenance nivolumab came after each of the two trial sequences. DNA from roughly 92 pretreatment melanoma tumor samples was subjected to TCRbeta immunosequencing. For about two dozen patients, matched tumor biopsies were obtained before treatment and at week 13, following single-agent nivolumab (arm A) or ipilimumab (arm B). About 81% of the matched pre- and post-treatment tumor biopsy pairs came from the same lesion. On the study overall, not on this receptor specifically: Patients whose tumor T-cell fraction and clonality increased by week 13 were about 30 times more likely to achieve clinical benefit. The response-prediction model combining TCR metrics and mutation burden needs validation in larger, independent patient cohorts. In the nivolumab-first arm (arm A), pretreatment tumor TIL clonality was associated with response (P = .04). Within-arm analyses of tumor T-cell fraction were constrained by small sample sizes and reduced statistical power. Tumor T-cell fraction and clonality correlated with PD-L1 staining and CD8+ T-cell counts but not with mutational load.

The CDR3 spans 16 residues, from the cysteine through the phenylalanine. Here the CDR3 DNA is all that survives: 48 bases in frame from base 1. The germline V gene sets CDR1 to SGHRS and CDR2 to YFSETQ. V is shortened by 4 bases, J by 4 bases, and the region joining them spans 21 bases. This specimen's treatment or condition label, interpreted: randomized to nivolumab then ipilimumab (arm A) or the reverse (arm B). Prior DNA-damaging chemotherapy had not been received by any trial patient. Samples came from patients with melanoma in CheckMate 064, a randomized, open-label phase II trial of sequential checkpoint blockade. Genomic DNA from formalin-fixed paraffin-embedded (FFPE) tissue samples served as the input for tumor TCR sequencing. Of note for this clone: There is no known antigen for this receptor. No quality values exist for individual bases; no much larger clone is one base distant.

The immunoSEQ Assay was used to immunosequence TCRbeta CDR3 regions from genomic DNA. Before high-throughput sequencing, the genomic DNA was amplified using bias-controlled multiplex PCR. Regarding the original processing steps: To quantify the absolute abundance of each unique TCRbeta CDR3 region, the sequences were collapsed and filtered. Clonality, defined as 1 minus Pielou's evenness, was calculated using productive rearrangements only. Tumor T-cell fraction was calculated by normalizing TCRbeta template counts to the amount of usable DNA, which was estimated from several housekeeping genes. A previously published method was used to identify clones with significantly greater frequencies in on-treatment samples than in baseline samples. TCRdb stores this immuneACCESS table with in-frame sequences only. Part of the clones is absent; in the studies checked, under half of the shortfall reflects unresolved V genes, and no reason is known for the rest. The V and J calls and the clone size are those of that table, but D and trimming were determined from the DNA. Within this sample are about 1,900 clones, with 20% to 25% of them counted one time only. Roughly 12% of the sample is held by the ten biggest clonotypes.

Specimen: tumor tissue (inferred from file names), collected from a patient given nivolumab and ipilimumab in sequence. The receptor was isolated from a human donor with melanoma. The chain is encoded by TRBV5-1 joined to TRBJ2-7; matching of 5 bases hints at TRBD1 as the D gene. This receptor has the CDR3 CASSHLVGQGGYEQYF. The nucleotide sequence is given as TGCGCCAGCAGCCATCTCGTAGGGCAGGGTGGATACGAGCAGTACTTC.